The 5 T cell receptor beta chains in this list originate from one sample, sequenced in a study of blood T cell repertoires in COVID-19. Some clones are missing from TCRdb's copy, which holds only in-frame ones; the method was immunoSEQ multiplex PCR. The repertoire holds about 150,000 clones, with 75% to 90% as singletons. Sequencing was performed on peripheral blood. These receptors all come from a man in his 70s with acute or convalescent COVID-19.

A single count supports this clone. The V gene is TRBV21-1, the J gene TRBJ1-4; no DNA check was done on the table's D call, TRBD1. TRBV21-1 is a pseudogene segment. CDR3 size: 14 residues. The CDR3 loop reads CASSRQGARGKLFF. In nucleotides, the CDR3 is TGTGCCAGCAGTCGACAGGGGGCGCGGGGGAAACTGTTTTTT.

The chain links TRBV9 to TRBJ2-1, with 10 bases that match TRBD2. With V trimmed by 0 bases and J by 7 bases, 7 bases remained unmatched. CDR3 length: 16 residues. Germline-derived CDR1 and CDR2 are SGDLS and YYNGEE. The CDR3 DNA reads TGTGCCAGCAGCGTAGCTCGCAGCGGGAGGGCTAATGAGCAGTTCTTC. Its translation is CASSVARSGRANEQFF.

The genes are TRBV11-2 and TRBJ2-2, with 9 bases that match TRBD2. The V gene end was trimmed by 0 bases and the J gene end by 6 bases; junction bases not matched to a gene: 8. CDR3 size: 17 residues. Germline CDR1 reads SGHAT; CDR2 reads FQNNGV. DNA for the CDR3: TGTGCCAGCAGCTTAGATCCCCTAGCGGGATCTTCCGGGGAGCTGTTTTTT. Its translation: CASSLDPLAGSSGELFF.

V gene TRBV19 combines with J gene TRBJ2-5; 12 nucleotides match TRBD2. The CDR3 runs 17 residues. The germline V gene encodes CDR1 LNHDA and CDR2 SQIVND (reference sequence). V dropped 1 base and J dropped 5; count of bases not matched to a gene: 8. CDR3 region: CASSIAPTGTSGETQYF. The CDR3 bases are TGTGCCAGTAGTATAGCCCCGACCGGGACTAGCGGGGAGACCCAGTACTTC.

V is TRBV7-9 and J is TRBJ2-1; 8 bases agree with TRBD2. The V gene end was trimmed by 5 bases and the J gene end by 9 bases; junction bases not matched to a gene: 6. This CDR3 contains 13 residues. Germline CDR1 SEHNR, CDR2 FQNEAQ (reference sequence). In DNA, the CDR3 is TGTGCCAGCAGCCAGCGGGAGTACCGTGAGCAGTTCTTC. It encodes CASSQREYREQFF.